This T cell receptor beta chain was sequenced in a study of CD8+ T cells in alopecia areata. RNA, once extracted, was reverse transcribed into cDNA for use as the sequencing template. TCRdb keeps only in-frame clones here, not all; method: immunoSEQ multiplex PCR. The specimen has about 270,000 clones, none found just once. Cells pooled from cutaneous lymph nodes were sorted on CD4, CD8alpha, NKG2D, NKG2ACE and other markers. This clone was seen a few times. Gene names and germline refer to mouse. The sequence was collected from a C3H/HeJ mouse with alopecia areata. This mouse strain has H2-k as its MHC haplotype. Sequencing was carried out using CD4+ T cells sorted from a lymph node.

The CDR3: CASGATGGNYAEQFF. The part of the CDR3 DNA that was read is TGTGCCAGCGGTGCGACTGGGGGTAACTATGCT. The rearrangement uses TRBV13-2 and TRBJ2-1; 9 positions match TRBD2. The DNA ends 4 residues before the CDR3 does, and the rest of the CDR3 is filled in from the germline J gene. The ends lost 3 bases at V and 0 bases at J; junction bases unmatched: 1. Per the germline V gene, CDR1 is NNHNN and CDR2 is SYGAGS (reference sequence). CDR3 length equals 15 residues.